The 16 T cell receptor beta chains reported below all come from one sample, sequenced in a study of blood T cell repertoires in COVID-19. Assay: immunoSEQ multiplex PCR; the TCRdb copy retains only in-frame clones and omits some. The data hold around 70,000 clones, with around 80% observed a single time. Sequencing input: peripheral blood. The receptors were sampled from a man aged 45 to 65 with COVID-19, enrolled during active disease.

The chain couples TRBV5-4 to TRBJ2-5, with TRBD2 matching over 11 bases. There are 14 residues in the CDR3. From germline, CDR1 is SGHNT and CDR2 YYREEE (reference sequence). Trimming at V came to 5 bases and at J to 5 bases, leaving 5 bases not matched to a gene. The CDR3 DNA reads TGTGCCAGCAGTTCGACTAGCGGGGACGAGACCCAGTACTTC. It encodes CASSSTSGDETQYF.

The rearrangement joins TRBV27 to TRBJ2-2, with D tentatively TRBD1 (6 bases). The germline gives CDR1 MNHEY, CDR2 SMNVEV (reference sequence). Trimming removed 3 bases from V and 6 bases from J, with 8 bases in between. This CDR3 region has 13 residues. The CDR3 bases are TGTGCCAGCAGTTTCTCAGGGGCCGGGGAGCTGTTTTTT. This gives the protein CASSFSGAGELFF.

The CDR3 region is CASSSRTGGGYTF. CDR3 nucleotide sequence: TGTGCCAGCAGCTCCCGGACAGGGGGAGGCTACACCTTC. The chain carries TRBV28 and TRBJ1-2, with 10 bases identical to TRBD1. Germline lookup yields CDR1 MDHEN and CDR2 SYDVKM. V gave up 6 bases and J gave up 8 bases; unmatched junction bases: 6. The CDR3 is 13 residues long.

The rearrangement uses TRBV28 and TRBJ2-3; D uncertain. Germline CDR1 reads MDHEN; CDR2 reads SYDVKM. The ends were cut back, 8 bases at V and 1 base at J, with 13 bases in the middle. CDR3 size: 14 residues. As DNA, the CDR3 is TGTGCCAGCCCTCCCACCCTACGCACAGATACGCAGTATTTT. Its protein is CASPPTLRTDTQYF.

CDR3 protein: CASSQEGGPGQGYEQYF. The DNA for the CDR3 is TGCGCCAGCAGCCAAGAAGGGGGACCGGGACAGGGATACGAGCAGTACTTC. The gene calls are TRBV4-1 and TRBJ2-7, with 9 bases that match TRBD1. Germline assignment: CDR1 MGHRA and CDR2 YSYEKL. Trimming at V came to 0 bases and at J to 4 bases, leaving 10 bases not matched to a gene. The CDR3 has 17 residues.

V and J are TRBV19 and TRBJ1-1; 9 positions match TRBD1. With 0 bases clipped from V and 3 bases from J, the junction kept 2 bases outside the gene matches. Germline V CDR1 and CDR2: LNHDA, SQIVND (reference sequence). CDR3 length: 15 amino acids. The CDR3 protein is CASSIDRTGDTEAFF. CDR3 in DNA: TGTGCCAGTAGTATAGATCGGACAGGGGACACTGAAGCTTTCTTT.

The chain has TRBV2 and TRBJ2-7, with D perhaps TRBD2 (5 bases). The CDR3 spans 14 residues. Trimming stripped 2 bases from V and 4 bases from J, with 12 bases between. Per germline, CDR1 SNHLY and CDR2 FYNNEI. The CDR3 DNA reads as TGTGCCAGCAGTGAATGGGAGCCGCCGTACGAGCAGTACTTC. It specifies CASSEWEPPYEQYF.

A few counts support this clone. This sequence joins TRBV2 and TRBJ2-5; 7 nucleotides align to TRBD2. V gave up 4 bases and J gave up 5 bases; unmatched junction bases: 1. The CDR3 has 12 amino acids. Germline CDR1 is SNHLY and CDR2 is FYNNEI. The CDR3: CASSGGSETQYF. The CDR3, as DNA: TGTGCCAGCAGTGGCGGGAGTGAGACCCAGTACTTC.

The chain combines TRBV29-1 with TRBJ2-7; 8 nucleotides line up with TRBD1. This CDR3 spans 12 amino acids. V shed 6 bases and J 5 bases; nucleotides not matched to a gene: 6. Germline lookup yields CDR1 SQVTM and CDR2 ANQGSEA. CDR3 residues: CSVRQGSHEQYF. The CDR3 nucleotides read TGCAGCGTCCGACAGGGGTCCCACGAGCAGTACTTC.

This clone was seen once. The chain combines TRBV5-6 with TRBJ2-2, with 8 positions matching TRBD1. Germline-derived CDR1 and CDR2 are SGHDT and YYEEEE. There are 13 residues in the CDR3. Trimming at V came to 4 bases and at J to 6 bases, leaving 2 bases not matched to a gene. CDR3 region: CASSETGAGELFF. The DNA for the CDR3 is TGTGCCAGCAGCGAGACAGGGGCCGGGGAGCTGTTTTTT.

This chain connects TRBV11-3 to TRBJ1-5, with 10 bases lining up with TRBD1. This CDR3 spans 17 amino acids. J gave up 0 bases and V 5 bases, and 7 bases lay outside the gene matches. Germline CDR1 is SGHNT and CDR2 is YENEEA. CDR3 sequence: CASSRTDRGLSNQPQHF. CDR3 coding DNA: TGTGCCAGCAGCCGAACCGACAGGGGGCTTAGCAATCAGCCCCAGCATTTT.

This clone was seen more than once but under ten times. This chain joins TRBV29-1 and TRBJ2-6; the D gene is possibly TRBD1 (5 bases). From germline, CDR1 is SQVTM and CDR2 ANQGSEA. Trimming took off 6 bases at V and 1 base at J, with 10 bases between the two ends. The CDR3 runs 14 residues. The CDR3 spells CSVADRSGANVLTF. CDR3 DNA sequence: TGCAGCGTCGCAGACAGATCTGGGGCCAACGTCCTGACTTTC.

The CDR3 coding sequence is TGCGCCAGCAGCTTGGCCCAGGGTGTGGGGTACGAGCAGTACTTC. Translation gives CASSLAQGVGYEQYF. V gene TRBV5-1 combines with J gene TRBJ2-7; a weak D match, TRBD1 (5 bases). This CDR3 has 15 amino acids. V lost 0 bases and J 4 bases, leaving 14 bases between the germline ends. Germline V lookup: CDR1 SGHRS, CDR2 YFSETQ. The full variable domain, completed using reference TRBV5-1 and TRBJ2-7, is KAGVTQTPRYLIKTRGQQVTLSCSPISGHRSVSWYQQTPGQGLQFLFEYFSETQRNKGNFPGRFSGRQFSNSRSEMNVSTLELGDSALYLCASSLAQGVGYEQYFGPGTRLTVT.

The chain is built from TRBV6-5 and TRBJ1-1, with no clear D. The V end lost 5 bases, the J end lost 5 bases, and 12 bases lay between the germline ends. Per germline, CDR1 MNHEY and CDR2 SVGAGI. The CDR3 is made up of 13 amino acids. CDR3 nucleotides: TGTGCCAGCAGTCTTGCTGAGGGAACTGAAGCTTTCTTT. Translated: CASSLAEGTEAFF.

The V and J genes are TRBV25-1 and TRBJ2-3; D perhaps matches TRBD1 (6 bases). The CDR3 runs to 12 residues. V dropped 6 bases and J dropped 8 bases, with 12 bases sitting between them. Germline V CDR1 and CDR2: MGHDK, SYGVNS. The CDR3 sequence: CASRGADGTQYF. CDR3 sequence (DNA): TGTGCCAGCAGGGGGGCGGACGGTACGCAGTATTTT.

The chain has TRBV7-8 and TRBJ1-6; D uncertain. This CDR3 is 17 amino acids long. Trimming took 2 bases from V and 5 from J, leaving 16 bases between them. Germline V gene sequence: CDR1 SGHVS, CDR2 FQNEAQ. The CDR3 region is CASSLSFGEVNNSPLHF. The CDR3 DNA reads TGTGCCAGCAGCTTATCCTTTGGGGAGGTTAATAATTCACCCCTCCACTTT.